The 14 T cell receptor beta chains below were found in one sample sequenced in a study of molecular identifiers for immune sequencing clone quantification. TCRdb reprocessed the PCR reads via MiXCR and lists one record per CDR3 protein. This sample has over 550,000 distinct CDR3 sequences; around 25% occur once, and the top ten carry around 0.78%. The sample was naive CD8+ T cells from blood, with Jurkat cell RNA spiked in. Subset specified: FACS-sorted CD8+CD4-CCR7+CD45RA+ naive T cells. These receptors were taken from a human donor in good health. Some libraries in this study had Jurkat cell RNA spiked in.

This clonotype was counted between two and nine times. The J gene is TRBJ1-1, the V gene TRBV29-1; the D is unclear. V lost 4 bases and J 3 bases, leaving 9 bases between the germline ends. The CDR3 has 12 residues. Germline V gene lookup returns CDR1 SQVTM and CDR2 ANQGSEA. The CDR3 spells CSVVLRYTEAFF. CDR3 in DNA: TGCAGCGTTGTTTTAAGGTACACTGAAGCTTTCTTT. Together with reference TRBV29-1 and TRBJ1-1, the CDR3 gives the full variable domain: SAVISQKPSRDICQRGTSLTIQCQVDSQVTMMFWYRQQPGQSLTLIATANQGSEATYESGFVIDKFPISRPNLTFSTLTVSNMSPEDSSIYLCSVVLRYTEAFFGQGTRLTVV.

This clonotype was observed a handful of times. J is TRBJ2-2 and V is TRBV10-2; 14 bases align to TRBD2. The ends lost 6 bases at V and 5 bases at J; junction bases unmatched: 2. CDR3 length equals 15 residues. Germline V gives CDR1 WSHSY, CDR2 SAAADI. CDR3 bases: TGCGCCAGCAGCTGGACTAGCGGGGGGACCGGGGAGCTGTTTTTT. This codes for CASSWTSGGTGELFF.

Note on this clonotype: It may be a read error: a sequence one base away is much more abundant. The chain is built from TRBV20-1 and TRBJ2-1, with D tentatively TRBD1 or TRBD2 (5 bases each). The V gene lost 7 bases and the J gene lost 8 bases, with 21 bases spanning the gap. CDR1 is DFQATT and CDR2 is SNEGSKA in the germline V gene (reference sequence). The CDR3 covers 14 residues. The DNA of the CDR3 is TGCAGTGTTAGTGGGACCCGCGAGGGGTATGAGCAGTTCTTC. Translation: CSVSGTREGYEQFF.

The J gene is TRBJ2-1, the V gene TRBV20-1; D not certain. This CDR3 spans 14 amino acids. Per the germline V gene, CDR1 is DFQATT and CDR2 is SNEGSKA (reference sequence). CDR3 nucleotide sequence: TGCAGCCGCGCACCGGGTTCCTCCTACAATGAGCAGTTCTTC. This gives the protein CSRAPGSSYNEQFF.

This clonotype was observed a handful of times. The V and J genes are TRBV12-3 or TRBV12-4 and TRBJ2-1; TRBD2 matches 8 bases. This CDR3 region has 14 residues. The V gene end was trimmed by 8 bases and the J gene end by 0 bases; junction bases not matched to a gene: 3. The CDR3 sequence is CASCSGASYNEQFF. The CDR3 DNA follows: TGTGCCAGCTGTAGCGGGGCCTCCTACAATGAGCAGTTCTTC.

Remarks on this clonotype: The conserved phenylalanine or tryptophan normally closing the CDR3 is absent here, so this likely arose from a read error. The CDR3 region is CASSSTGLAGGADTQYL. CDR3 sequence (DNA): TGTGCCAGCAGTAGCACGGGGCTAGCGGGGGGTGCAGATACGCAGTATTTA. The genes are TRBV7-9 and TRBJ2-3; 11 nucleotides align to TRBD2. This CDR3 contains 17 residues. The J segment lost 4 bases and the V segment lost 6 bases, leaving 12 bases of the junction unmatched. From germline, CDR1 is SEHNR and CDR2 FQNEAQ (reference sequence).

This clonotype was observed a few times. The chain uses TRBV4-3 and TRBJ1-2; TRBD1 agrees at 8 bases. The CDR3 runs 18 residues. After removal of 0 bases from V and 5 bases from J, the junction contained 14 bases not matched to a gene. Per germline, CDR1 LGHNA and CDR2 YSLEER. CDR3 in DNA: TGCGCCAGCAGCCAAGATTTAGGACTCCGGGACAGGCAATATGGCTACACCTTC. As protein: CASSQDLGLRDRQYGYTF.

In its sample, this clonotype was seen a few times. Relative to the germline gene, one junction end is altered; a read error may explain this. The genes are TRBV20-1 and TRBJ2-7, with TRBD1 identical over 11 bases. Germline V gene lookup returns CDR1 DFQATT and CDR2 SNEGSKA (reference sequence). The CDR3 runs 16 residues. The CDR3 loop reads CSARADPGQGAYEQYF. CDR3 coding DNA: TGCAGTGCAAGAGCAGATCCGGGACAGGGGGCCTACGAGCAGTACTTC.

This clonotype was seen more than once but under ten times. The V gene is TRBV4-3, the J gene TRBJ2-4; D not resolved. The CDR3 runs to 17 residues. V shed 0 bases and J shed 0 bases, with 12 bases lying between them. Germline loops: CDR1 LGHNA, CDR2 YSLEER. Here the CDR3 DNA reads TGCGCCAGCAGCCAAGATTGGGTCAGCGTAGCCAAAAACATTCAGTACTTC. Protein: CASSQDWVSVAKNIQYF.

The chain recombines TRBV20-1 with TRBJ2-3; D assignment may be TRBD1 or TRBD2 (6 bases each). This CDR3 is built from 19 residues. Germline V gene sequence: CDR1 DFQATT, CDR2 SNEGSKA (reference sequence). Trimming left V 0 bases short and J 5 bases short, with 27 bases between. CDR3 bases: TGCAGTGCTAGAGAAGGGGGGAATCACCCAGACCTCGTGCAAGATACGCAGTATTTT. This sequence encodes CSAREGGNHPDLVQDTQYF.

Ten or more counts support this clonotype. The chain employs TRBV5-1 and TRBJ2-7, with D tentatively TRBD2 (6 bases). V dropped 1 base and J dropped 3 bases, with 17 bases sitting between them. This CDR3 spans 16 amino acids. The germline V gene encodes CDR1 SGHRS and CDR2 YFSETQ. CDR3 DNA: TGCGCCAGCAGCTTGATGAGTAGCGGAAGATTCTACGAGCAGTACTTC. It codes for CASSLMSSGRFYEQYF.

The genes are TRBV27 and TRBJ2-7; 8 nucleotides line up with TRBD2. Germline V gene sequence: CDR1 MNHEY, CDR2 SMNVEV (reference sequence). The V segment lost 0 bases and the J segment 3 bases; nucleotides outside the gene matches: 4. This CDR3 comprises 15 residues. The CDR3 bases are TGTGCCAGCAGTTTATCTGCTAGCGGGCACTACGAGCAGTACTTC. Residues: CASSLSASGHYEQYF.

On this clonotype: At one end, the junction sequence differs from germline, possibly due to a read error. The chain links TRBV14 to TRBJ2-7, with D possibly being TRBD2 (5 bases). The germline CDR1 and CDR2 sequences are SGHDN and FVKESK. The CDR3 loop spans 12 amino acids. In DNA form, the CDR3 reads TGCGCCAGCGGCCTTGCCCCTACGGAGCAGTACTTC. Amino acids: CASGLAPTEQYF.

On this clonotype: One base away lies a much larger clone, so this may be a sequencing read error. The chain combines TRBV15 with TRBJ1-3; D is unresolved. Trimming removed 7 bases at V and 6 bases at J, with 19 bases between. CDR3 length equals 15 residues. In germline, CDR1 is LNHNV, CDR2 YYDKDF (reference sequence). Here the CDR3 DNA reads TGTGCCACCACCCAAGGACGTTTCGGCACAAACACCATATATTTT. It is translated as CATTQGRFGTNTIYF.